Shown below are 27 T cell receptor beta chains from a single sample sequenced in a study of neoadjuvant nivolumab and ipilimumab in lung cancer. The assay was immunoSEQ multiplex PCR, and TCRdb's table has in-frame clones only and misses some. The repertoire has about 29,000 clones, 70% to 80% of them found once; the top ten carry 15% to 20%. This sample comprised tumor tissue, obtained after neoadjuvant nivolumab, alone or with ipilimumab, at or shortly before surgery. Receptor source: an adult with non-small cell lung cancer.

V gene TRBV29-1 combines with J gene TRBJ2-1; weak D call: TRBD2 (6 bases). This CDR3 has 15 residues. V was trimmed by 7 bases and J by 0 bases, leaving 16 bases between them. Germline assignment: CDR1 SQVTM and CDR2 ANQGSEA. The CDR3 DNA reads TGCAGCGCCCCATCTAGCGCTATCTCCTACAATGAGCAGTTCTTC. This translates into CSAPSSAISYNEQFF.

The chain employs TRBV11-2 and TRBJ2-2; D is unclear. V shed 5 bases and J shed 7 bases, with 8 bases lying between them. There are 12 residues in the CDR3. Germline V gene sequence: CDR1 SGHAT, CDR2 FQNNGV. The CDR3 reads CASSHQSGELFF. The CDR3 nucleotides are TGTGCCAGCAGCCACCAAAGCGGGGAGCTGTTTTTT.

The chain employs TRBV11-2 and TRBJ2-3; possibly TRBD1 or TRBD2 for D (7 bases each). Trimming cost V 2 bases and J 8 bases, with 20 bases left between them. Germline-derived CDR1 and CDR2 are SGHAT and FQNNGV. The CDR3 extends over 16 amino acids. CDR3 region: CASSLQLQGGRGTQYF. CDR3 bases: TGTGCCAGCAGCTTACAGCTGCAGGGGGGGCGTGGTACGCAGTATTTT.

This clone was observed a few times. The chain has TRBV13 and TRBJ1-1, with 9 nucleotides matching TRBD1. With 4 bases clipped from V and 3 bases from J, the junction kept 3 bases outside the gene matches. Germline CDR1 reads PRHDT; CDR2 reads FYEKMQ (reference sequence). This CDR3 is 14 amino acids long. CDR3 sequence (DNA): TGTGCCAGCAGCTCCCGGACAGGGGACACTGAAGCTTTCTTT. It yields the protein CASSSRTGDTEAFF.

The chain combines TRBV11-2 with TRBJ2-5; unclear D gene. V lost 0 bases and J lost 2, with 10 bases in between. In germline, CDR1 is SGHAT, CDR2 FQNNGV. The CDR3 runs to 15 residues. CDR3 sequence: CASSLEAAQQETQYF. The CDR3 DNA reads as TGTGCCAGCAGCTTAGAGGCGGCCCAGCAAGAGACCCAGTACTTC.

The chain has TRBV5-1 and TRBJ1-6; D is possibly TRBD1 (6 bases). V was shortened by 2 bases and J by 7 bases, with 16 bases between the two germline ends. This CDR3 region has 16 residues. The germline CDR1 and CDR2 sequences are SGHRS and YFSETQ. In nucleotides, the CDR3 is TGCGCCAGCAGCTTCTTACAGGGAACAGGAAATTCACCCCTCCACTTT. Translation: CASSFLQGTGNSPLHF.

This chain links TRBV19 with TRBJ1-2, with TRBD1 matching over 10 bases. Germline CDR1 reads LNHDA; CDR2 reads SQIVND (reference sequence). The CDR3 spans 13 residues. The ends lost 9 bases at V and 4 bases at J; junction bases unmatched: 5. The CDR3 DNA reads TGTGCCAGCCTTGACAGGGGGCCCTATGGCTACACCTTC. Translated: CASLDRGPYGYTF.

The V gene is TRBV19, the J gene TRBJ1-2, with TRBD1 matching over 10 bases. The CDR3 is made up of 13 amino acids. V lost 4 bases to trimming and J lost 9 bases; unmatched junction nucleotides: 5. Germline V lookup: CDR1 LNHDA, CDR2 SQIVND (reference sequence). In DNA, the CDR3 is TGTGCCAGTAGTAGACAGGGGGCGAAGAGCTACACCTTC. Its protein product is CASSRQGAKSYTF.

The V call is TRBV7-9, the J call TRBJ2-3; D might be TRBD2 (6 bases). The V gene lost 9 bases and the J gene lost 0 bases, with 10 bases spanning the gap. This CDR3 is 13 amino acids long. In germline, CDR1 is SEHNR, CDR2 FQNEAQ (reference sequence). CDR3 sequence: CASSGTSTDTQYF. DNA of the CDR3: TGTGCCAGTAGCGGTACTAGCACAGATACGCAGTATTTT.

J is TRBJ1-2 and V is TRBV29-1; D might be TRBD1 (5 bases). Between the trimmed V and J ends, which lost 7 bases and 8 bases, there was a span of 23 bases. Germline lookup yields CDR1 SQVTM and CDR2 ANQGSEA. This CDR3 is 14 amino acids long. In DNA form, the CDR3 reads TGCAGCGCCTTCGGCGGGACGGGCCTCGGGGGCTACACCTTC. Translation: CSAFGGTGLGGYTF.

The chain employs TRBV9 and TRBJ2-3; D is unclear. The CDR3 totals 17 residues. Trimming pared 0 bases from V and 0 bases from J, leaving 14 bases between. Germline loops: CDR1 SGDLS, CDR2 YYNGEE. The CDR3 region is CASSVGGSKRSTDTQYF. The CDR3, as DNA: TGTGCCAGCAGCGTAGGGGGTTCAAAGCGTAGCACAGATACGCAGTATTTT.

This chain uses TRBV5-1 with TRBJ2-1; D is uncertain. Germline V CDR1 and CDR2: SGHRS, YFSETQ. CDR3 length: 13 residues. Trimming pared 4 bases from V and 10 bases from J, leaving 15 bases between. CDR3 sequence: CASSPQLVREQFF. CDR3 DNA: TGCGCCAGCAGCCCACAGCTAGTTAGAGAGCAGTTCTTC.

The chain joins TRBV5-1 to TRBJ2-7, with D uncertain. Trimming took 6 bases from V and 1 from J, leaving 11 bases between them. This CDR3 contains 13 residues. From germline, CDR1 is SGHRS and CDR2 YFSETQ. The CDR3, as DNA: TGCGCCAGCAATGACGGCTTTTCCTACGAGCAGTACTTC. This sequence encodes CASNDGFSYEQYF.

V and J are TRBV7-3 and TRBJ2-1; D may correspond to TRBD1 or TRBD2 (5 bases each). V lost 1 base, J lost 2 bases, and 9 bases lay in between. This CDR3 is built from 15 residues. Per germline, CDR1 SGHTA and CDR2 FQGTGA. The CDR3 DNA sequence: TGTGCCAGCAGCTTAAGCGAGGGGCCCTACAATGAGCAGTTCTTC. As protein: CASSLSEGPYNEQFF. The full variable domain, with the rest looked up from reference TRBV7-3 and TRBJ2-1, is GAGVSQTPSNKVTEKGKYVELRCDPISGHTALYWYRQSLGQGPEFLIYFQGTGAADDSGLPNDRFFAVRPEGSVSTLKIQRTERGDSAVYLCASSLSEGPYNEQFFGPGTRLTVL.

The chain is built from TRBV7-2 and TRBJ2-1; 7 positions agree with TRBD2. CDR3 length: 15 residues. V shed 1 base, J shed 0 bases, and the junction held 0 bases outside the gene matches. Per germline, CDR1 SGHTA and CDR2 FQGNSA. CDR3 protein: CASSLVAGSYNEQFF. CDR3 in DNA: TGTGCCAGCAGCTTAGTAGCGGGCTCCTACAATGAGCAGTTCTTC.

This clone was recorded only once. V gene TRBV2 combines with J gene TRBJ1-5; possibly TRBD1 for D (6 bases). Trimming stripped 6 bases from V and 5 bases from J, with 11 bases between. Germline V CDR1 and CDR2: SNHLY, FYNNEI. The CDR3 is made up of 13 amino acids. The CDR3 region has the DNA TGTGCCAGCAGGGAGTCAGGGGATCAGCCCCAGCATTTT. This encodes CASRESGDQPQHF.

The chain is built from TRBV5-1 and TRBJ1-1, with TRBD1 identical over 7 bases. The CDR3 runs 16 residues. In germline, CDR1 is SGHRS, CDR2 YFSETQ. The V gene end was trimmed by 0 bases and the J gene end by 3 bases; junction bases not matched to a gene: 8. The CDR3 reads CASSLGMTGWDTEAFF. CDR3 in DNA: TGCGCCAGCAGCTTGGGGATGACAGGGTGGGACACTGAAGCTTTCTTT.

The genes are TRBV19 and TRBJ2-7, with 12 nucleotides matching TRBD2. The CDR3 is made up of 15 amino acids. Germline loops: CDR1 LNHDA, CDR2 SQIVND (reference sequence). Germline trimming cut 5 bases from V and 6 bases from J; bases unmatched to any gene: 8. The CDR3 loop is CASSAGLAGRGEQYF. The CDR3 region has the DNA TGTGCCAGTAGTGCGGGACTAGCGGGTCGTGGCGAGCAGTACTTC.

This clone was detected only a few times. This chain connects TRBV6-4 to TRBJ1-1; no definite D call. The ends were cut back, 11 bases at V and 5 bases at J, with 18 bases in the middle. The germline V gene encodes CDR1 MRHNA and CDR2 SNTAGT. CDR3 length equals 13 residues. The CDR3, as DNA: TGTGCCGCACTCTGGAGAGGGAGAACTGAAGCTTTCTTT. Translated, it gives CAALWRGRTEAFF.

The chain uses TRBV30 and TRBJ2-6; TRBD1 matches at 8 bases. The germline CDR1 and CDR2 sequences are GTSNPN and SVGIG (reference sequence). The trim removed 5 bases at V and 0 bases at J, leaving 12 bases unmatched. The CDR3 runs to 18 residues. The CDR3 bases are TGTGCCTGGGGTGGGGCAGGGGGCTCGTTCTCTGGGGCCAACGTCCTGACTTTC. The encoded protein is CAWGGAGGSFSGANVLTF.

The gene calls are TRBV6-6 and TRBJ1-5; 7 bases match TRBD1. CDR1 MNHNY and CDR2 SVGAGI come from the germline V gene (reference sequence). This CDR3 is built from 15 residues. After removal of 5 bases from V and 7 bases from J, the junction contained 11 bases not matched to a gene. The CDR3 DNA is TGTGCCAGCAGTATCGACAGGGAAGTCTGGCAGCCCCAGCATTTT. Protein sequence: CASSIDREVWQPQHF.

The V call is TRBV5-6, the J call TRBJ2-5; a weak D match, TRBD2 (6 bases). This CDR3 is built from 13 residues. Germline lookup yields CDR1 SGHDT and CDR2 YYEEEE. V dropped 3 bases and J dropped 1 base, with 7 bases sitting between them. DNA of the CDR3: TGTGCCAGCAGCTGGAGGGTCCAAGAGACCCAGTACTTC. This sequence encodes CASSWRVQETQYF.

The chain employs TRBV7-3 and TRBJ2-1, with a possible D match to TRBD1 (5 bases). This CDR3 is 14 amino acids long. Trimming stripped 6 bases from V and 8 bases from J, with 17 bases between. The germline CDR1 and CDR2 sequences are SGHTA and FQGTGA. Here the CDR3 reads CASSPRGGVDEQFF. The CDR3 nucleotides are TGTGCCAGCAGTCCAAGGGGTGGGGTGGATGAGCAGTTCTTC.

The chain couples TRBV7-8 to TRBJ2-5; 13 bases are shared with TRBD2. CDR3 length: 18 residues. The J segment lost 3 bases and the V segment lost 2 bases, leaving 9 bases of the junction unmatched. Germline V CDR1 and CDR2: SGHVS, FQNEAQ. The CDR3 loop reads CASSLHTSGGAFKETQYF. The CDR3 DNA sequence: TGTGCCAGCAGCTTACACACTAGCGGGGGGGCCTTTAAAGAGACCCAGTACTTC. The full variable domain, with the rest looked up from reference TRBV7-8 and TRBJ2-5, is GAGVSQSPRYKVAKRGQDVALRCDPISGHVSLFWYQQALGQGPEFLTYFQNEAQLDKSGLPSDRFFAERPEGSVSTLKIQRTQQEDSAVYLCASSLHTSGGAFKETQYFGPGTRLLVL.

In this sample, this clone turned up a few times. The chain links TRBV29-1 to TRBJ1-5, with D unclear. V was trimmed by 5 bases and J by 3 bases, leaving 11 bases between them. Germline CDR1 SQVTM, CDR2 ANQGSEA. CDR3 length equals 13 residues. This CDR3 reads CSVRSFPNQPQHF. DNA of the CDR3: TGCAGCGTTAGGAGTTTCCCCAATCAGCCCCAGCATTTT. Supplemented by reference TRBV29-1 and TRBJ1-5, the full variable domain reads SAVISQKPSRDICQRGTSLTIQCQVDSQVTMMFWYRQQPGQSLTLIATANQGSEATYESGFVIDKFPISRPNLTFSTLTVSNMSPEDSSIYLCSVRSFPNQPQHFGDGTRLSIL.

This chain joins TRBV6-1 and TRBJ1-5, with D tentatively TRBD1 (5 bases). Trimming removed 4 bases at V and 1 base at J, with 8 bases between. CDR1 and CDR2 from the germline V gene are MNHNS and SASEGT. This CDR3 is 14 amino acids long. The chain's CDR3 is CASSGGDSNQPQHF. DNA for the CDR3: TGTGCCAGCAGTGGGGGGGACAGCAATCAGCCCCAGCATTTT.

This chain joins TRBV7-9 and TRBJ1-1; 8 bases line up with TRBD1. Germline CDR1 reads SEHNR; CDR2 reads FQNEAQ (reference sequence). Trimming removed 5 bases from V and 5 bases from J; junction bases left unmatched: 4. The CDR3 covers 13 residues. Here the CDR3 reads CASSQNRGTEAFF. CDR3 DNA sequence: TGTGCCAGCAGCCAAAACAGGGGGACTGAAGCTTTCTTT. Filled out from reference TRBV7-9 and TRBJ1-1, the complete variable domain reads DTGVSQNPRHKITKRGQNVTFRCDPISEHNRLYWYRQTLGQGPEFLTYFQNEAQLEKSRLLSDRFSAERPKGSFSTLEIQRTEQGDSAMYLCASSQNRGTEAFFGQGTRLTVV.